This entry lists 14 T cell receptor beta chains sequenced from one sample in a study of shared clonotypes between healthy human individuals. Measured with immunoSEQ multiplex PCR; TCRdb has only the in-frame clones, and not every one. The sample includes around 2,000,000 clones, less than 95% of them seen just once. Naive CD8 cells comprised CD45RO-negative, CCR7-positively selected cells, excluding terminally differentiated effector memory CD45RA+ cells. The sample was naive CD8+ T cells sorted from blood. These receptors were collected from a man aged 18-30 years in good health.

V gene TRBV13 combines with J gene TRBJ1-2; D is unresolved. The CDR3 runs 16 residues. Per the germline V gene, CDR1 is PRHDT and CDR2 is FYEKMQ (reference sequence). V lost 1 base to trimming and J lost 6 bases, with 18 bases between them. CDR3 DNA: TGTGCCAGCAGCTTAGCTTCCCACGAACCGGTGGATGGCTACACCTTC. Translating gives CASSLASHEPVDGYTF.

A remark on this clone: The same CDR3 is also encoded by other DNA sequences in this sample. The chain joins TRBV11-3 to TRBJ2-7; no clear D gene. The CDR3 is made up of 13 amino acids. Between the trimmed V and J ends, which lost 1 base and 3 bases, there was a span of 7 bases. The germline V gene has CDR1 SGHNT and CDR2 YENEEA. The CDR3 nucleotides are TGTGCCAGCAGCTTAGGGACCGGCTACGAGCAGTACTTC. The encoded protein is CASSLGTGYEQYF.

This chain connects TRBV7-9 to TRBJ2-1, with D unclear. The CDR3 is 11 residues long. The V end lost 7 bases, the J end lost 5 bases, and 6 bases lay between the germline ends. Germline loops: CDR1 SEHNR, CDR2 FQNEAQ (reference sequence). CDR3 in DNA: TGTGCCAGCAACCTTAACAATGAGCAGTTCTTC. Translation gives CASNLNNEQFF.

Of note for this clone: Within the sample, other DNA sequences also encode this same CDR3. This chain links TRBV7-9 with TRBJ1-2; the D is unclear. Germline CDR1 and CDR2: SEHNR and FQNEAQ (reference sequence). This CDR3 is built from 11 residues. V lost 1 base and J lost 6, with 3 bases in between. The CDR3: CASSLGDGYTF. DNA for the CDR3: TGTGCCAGCAGCTTAGGGGATGGCTACACCTTC.

This chain uses TRBV11-2 with TRBJ2-7; 9 nucleotides agree with TRBD1. V shed 1 base and J 1 base; nucleotides not matched to a gene: 5. The CDR3 runs 16 residues. Germline CDR1 and CDR2: SGHAT and FQNNGV. As DNA, the CDR3 is TGTGCCAGCAGCTTAGGAAGTGGGACAGGGTCCTACGAGCAGTACTTC. This gives the protein CASSLGSGTGSYEQYF. The full variable domain, in which reference TRBV11-2 and TRBJ2-7 provide the parts outside the CDR3, is EAGVAQSPRYKIIEKRQSVAFWCNPISGHATLYWYQQILGQGPKLLIQFQNNGVVDDSQLPKDRFSAERLKGVDSTLKIQPAKLEDSAVYLCASSLGSGTGSYEQYFGPGTRLTVT.

This rearrangement joins TRBV4-3 to TRBJ2-7; D gene ambiguous. The V and J ends lost 0 bases and 6 bases respectively, with 9 bases between them. The germline gives CDR1 LGHNA, CDR2 YSLEER. The CDR3 length is 13 residues. CDR3 sequence: CASSQDFVGEQYF. CDR3 DNA: TGCGCCAGCAGCCAAGATTTTGTGGGCGAGCAGTACTTC.

The V and J genes are TRBV27 and TRBJ2-1; perhaps TRBD1 as D (6 bases). This CDR3 is built from 14 residues. Germline lookup yields CDR1 MNHEY and CDR2 SMNVEV (reference sequence). V was trimmed by 9 bases and J by 9 bases, leaving 21 bases between them. The CDR3 DNA follows: TGTGCCAGTCCTTTGGGTGGGAACAGGGTTGAGCAGTTCTTC. Translated, it gives CASPLGGNRVEQFF.

As DNA, the CDR3 is TGTGCCAGCAGCTTGGCCAGGTTATATAATGAAAAACTGTTTTTT. This encodes CASSLARLYNEKLFF. The chain has TRBV5-6 and TRBJ1-4, with D unresolved. Per germline, CDR1 SGHDT and CDR2 YYEEEE. V was shortened by 0 bases and J by 4 bases, with 10 bases between the two germline ends. The CDR3 totals 15 residues.

CDR3 coding DNA: TGTGCCAGCAGTTTATTAGTAGCGGGAGGGCCACGGAGGGAGCAGTACTTC. It is translated as CASSLLVAGGPRREQYF. This chain joins TRBV27 and TRBJ2-7, with 11 bases matching TRBD2. The CDR3 runs 17 residues. Per germline, CDR1 MNHEY and CDR2 SMNVEV (reference sequence). V gave up 1 base and J gave up 7 bases; unmatched junction bases: 12.

Concerning this clone: One junction end disagrees with the germline gene, perhaps due to a read error. Other DNA sequences from this sample encode an identical CDR3 as well. The V gene is TRBV13, the J gene TRBJ1-5; 9 nucleotides match TRBD1. Germline loops: CDR1 PRHDT, CDR2 FYEKMQ (reference sequence). The CDR3 length is 15 residues. CDR3 nucleotides: TGTGCCAGCAGCTTAGGGGGACAGGGCAACCAGCCCCAGCATTTT. Its translation: CASSLGGQGNQPQHF.

V usage is TRBV4-3 and J usage is TRBJ2-7, with a tentative D call TRBD2 (6 bases). This CDR3 spans 15 amino acids. Trimming removed 1 base at V and 2 bases at J, with 12 bases between. Germline loops: CDR1 LGHNA, CDR2 YSLEER. The chain's CDR3 is CASSQAPGLAYEQYF. The CDR3, as DNA: TGCGCCAGCAGCCAAGCTCCGGGACTCGCCTACGAGCAGTACTTC.

The chain joins TRBV27 to TRBJ2-1, with 8 positions matching TRBD2. Germline values: CDR1 MNHEY, CDR2 SMNVEV (reference sequence). The J segment lost 2 bases and the V segment lost 4 bases, leaving 10 bases of the junction unmatched. This CDR3 has 17 amino acids. The CDR3 spells CASSSLGAGVTYNEQFF. CDR3 in DNA: TGTGCCAGCAGTTCCTTAGGAGCGGGAGTTACCTACAATGAGCAGTTCTTC.

A few counts support this clone. The chain uses TRBV4-3 and TRBJ2-4, with 7 bases identical to TRBD1. Trimming cost V 1 base and J 6 bases; bases outside gene matches: 0. Germline V lookup: CDR1 LGHNA, CDR2 YSLEER. There are 13 residues in the CDR3. Here the CDR3 DNA reads TGCGCCAGCAGCCAAGGACAGGGAAACATTCAGTACTTC. Its translation: CASSQGQGNIQYF.

This rearrangement joins TRBV2 to TRBJ1-2; 7 nucleotides agree with TRBD1. The CDR3 is 15 residues long. CDR1 and CDR2 (germline): SNHLY, FYNNEI. The V gene end was trimmed by 4 bases and the J gene end by 6 bases; junction bases not matched to a gene: 11. CDR3 in DNA: TGTGCCAGCAGTGGCTTGGACAGGTTTATGCATGGCTACACCTTC. Translating gives CASSGLDRFMHGYTF.